This T cell receptor (beta chain) stems from a study of cytomegalovirus exposure and HLA in healthy donors. V lost 1 base, J lost 8 bases, and 12 bases lay in between. The CDR3 consists of 14 residues. Germline lookup yields CDR1 SGHTA and CDR2 FQGNSA. Findings and caveats of the study: It was confirmed in vitro that three of the CMV-associated chains were specific for CMV antigens. Researchers catalogued 164 TCR beta chains as cytomegalovirus-associated.

As for this clone: The target antigen is unknown.

Sequencing used immunoSEQ multiplex PCR; TCRdb keeps in-frame clones, though not all of them. The table records 140,000 to 150,000 clones, 90% to 95% of them present only once. The sequence was obtained from a man younger than 35 in good health and CMV-seronegative. The source material was PBMCs. The chain joins TRBV7-2 to TRBJ2-1; maybe TRBD2 (6 bases). CDR3 in DNA: TGTGCCAGCAGCTTAGTTGGGACTGGGGATGAGCAGTTCTTC. Translation: CASSLVGTGDEQFF.